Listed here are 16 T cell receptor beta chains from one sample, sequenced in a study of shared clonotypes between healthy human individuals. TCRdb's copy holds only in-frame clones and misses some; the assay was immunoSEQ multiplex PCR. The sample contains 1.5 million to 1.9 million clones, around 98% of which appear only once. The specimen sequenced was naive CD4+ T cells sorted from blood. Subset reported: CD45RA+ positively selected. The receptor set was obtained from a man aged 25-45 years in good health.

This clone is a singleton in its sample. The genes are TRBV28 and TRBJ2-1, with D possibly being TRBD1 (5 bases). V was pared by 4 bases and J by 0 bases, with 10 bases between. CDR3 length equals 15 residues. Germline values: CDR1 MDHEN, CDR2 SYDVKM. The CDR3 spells CASSSPTGSYNEQFF. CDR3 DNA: TGTGCCAGCAGTTCACCTACAGGCTCCTACAATGAGCAGTTCTTC. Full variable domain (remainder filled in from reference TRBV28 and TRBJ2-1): DVKVTQSSRYLVKRTGEKVFLECVQDMDHENMFWYRQDPGLGLRLIYFSYDVKMKEKGDIPEGYSVSREKKERFSLILESASTNQTSMYLCASSSPTGSYNEQFFGPGTRLTVL.

The CDR3 nucleotides read TGCAGCGTTATAACTAGCGGGAGCCTTCATGAGCAGTTCTTC. It encodes CSVITSGSLHEQFF. The chain links TRBV29-1 to TRBJ2-1, with TRBD2 matching over 11 bases. The germline gives CDR1 SQVTM, CDR2 ANQGSEA. This CDR3 comprises 14 residues. V shed 5 bases and J 8 bases; nucleotides not matched to a gene: 8.

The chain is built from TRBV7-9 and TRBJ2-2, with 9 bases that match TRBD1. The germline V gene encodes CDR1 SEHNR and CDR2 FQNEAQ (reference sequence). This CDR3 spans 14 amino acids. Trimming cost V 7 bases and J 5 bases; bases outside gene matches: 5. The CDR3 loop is CASINRGLTGELFF. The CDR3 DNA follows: TGTGCCAGCATCAACAGGGGGCTGACCGGGGAGCTGTTTTTT.

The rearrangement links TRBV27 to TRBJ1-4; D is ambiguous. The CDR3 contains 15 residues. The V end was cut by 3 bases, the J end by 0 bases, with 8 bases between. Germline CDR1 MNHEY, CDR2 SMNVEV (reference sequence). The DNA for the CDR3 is TGTGCCAGCAGTTTCTTCGGTGCAACTAATGAAAAACTGTTTTTT. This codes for CASSFFGATNEKLFF.

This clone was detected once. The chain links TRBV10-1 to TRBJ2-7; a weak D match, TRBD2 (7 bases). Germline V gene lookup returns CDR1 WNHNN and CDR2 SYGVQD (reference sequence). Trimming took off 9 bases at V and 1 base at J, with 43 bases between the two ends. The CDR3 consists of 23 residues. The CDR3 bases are TGCGCCAGAGGGGGACTTGGGACTAAGGCCTGTTTCGCCTGGCAACACCCATCCTACGAGCAGTACTTC. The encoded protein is CARGGLGTKACFAWQHPSYEQYF.

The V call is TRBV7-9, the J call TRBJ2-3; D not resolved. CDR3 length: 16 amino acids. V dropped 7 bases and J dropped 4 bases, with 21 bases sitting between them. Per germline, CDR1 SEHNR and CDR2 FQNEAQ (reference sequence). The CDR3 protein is CASMVASGSGPDTQYF. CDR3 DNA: TGTGCCAGCATGGTAGCCTCAGGATCGGGCCCAGATACGCAGTATTTT.

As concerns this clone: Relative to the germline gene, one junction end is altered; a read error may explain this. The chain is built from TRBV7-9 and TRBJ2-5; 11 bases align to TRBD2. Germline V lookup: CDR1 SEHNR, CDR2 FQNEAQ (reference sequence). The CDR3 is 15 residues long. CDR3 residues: CASSLAGGRPETQYF. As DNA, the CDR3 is TGTGCCAGCAGCCTAGCGGGAGGACGCCCCGAGACCCAGTACTTC.

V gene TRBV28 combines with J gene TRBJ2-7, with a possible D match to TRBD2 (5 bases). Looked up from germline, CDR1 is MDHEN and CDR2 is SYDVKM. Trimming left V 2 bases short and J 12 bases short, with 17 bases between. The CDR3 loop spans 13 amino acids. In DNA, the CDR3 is TGTGCCAGCAGTTTAAGCCCGATGGGAGAGAGGTACTTC. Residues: CASSLSPMGERYF.

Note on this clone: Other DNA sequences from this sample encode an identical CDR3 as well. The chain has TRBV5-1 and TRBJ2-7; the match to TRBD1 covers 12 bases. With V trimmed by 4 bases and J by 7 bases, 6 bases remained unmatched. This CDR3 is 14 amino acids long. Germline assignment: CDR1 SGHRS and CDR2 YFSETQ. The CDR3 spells CASSPGQGAREQYF. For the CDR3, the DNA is TGCGCCAGCAGCCCGGGACAGGGGGCTCGGGAGCAGTACTTC.

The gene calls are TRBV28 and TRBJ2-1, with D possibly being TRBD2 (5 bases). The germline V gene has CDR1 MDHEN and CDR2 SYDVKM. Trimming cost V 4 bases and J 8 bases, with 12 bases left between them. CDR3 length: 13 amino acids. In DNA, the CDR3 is TGTGCCAGCAGTTCGCTACTAGATCATGAGCAGTTCTTC. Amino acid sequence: CASSSLLDHEQFF.

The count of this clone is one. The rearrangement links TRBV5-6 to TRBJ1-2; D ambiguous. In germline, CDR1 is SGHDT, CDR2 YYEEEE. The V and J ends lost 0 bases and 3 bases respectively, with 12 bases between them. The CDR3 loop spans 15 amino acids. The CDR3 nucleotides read TGTGCCAGCAGCTTGGTTGAGCAGACCGACTATGGCTACACCTTC. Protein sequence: CASSLVEQTDYGYTF.

CDR3 loop: CASSTTGNTEAFF. CDR3 DNA sequence: TGTGCCAGCAGCACTACAGGGAACACTGAAGCTTTCTTT. The chain is built from TRBV6-6 and TRBJ1-1; D might be TRBD1 (5 bases). The V and J ends lost 6 bases and 1 base respectively, with 9 bases between them. Germline loops: CDR1 MNHNY, CDR2 SVGAGI (reference sequence). The CDR3 loop spans 13 amino acids.

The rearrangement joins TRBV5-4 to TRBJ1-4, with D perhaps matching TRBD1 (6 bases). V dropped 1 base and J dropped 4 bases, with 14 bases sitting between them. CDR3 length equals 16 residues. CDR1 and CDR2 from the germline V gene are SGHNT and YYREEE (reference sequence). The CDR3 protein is CASSLLPGAGNEKLFF. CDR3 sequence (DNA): TGTGCCAGCAGCTTGTTACCGGGGGCCGGTAATGAAAAACTGTTTTTT.

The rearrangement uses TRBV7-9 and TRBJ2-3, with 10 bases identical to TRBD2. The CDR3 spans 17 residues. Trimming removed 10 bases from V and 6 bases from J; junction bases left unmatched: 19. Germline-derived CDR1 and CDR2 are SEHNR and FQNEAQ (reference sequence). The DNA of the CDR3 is TGTGCCACCCCCCCCTCCCAGCGGGAGGGCCCGGGGGATACGCAGTATTTT. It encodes CATPPSQREGPGDTQYF.

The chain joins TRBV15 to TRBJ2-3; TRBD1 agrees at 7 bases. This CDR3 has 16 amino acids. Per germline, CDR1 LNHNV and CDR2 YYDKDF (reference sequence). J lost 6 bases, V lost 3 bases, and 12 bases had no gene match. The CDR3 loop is CATSSRTGVQMDTQYF. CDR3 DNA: TGTGCCACCAGCAGTCGTACAGGGGTCCAAATGGATACGCAGTATTTT.

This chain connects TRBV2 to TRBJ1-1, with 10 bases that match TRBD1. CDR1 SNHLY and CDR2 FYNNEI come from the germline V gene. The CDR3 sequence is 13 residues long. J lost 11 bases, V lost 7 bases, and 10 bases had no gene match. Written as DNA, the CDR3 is TGTGCCAGCACGGGACAGGGGAACGATGGTGCTTTCTTT. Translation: CASTGQGNDGAFF.